This is a list of T cell receptor beta chains from one sample in a study of yellow fever vaccine responses in identical twins. Each CDR3 protein is one row after TCRdb ran MiXCR on the RT-PCR reads. Of roughly 36,000 distinct CDR3 sequences in the sample, 50% to 75% are singletons; the top ten hold over 3.5%. The starting material was T cells from blood (PBMCs), unsorted or a sorted subset (not recorded which), obtained before or after yellow fever vaccination (not recorded which). These receptors were taken from a woman younger than 35 who received the yellow fever vaccine. The CDR3 runs from the conserved cysteine through the conserved F or W. A D gene is named only where the DNA matches it firmly. The size field is filled for only some rows; it gives once, few, many or a size class.

V	D	J	size	CDR3	DNA
TRBV5-1	TRBD2	TRBJ2-2	-	CASSLTPAGGSTGELFF	TGCGCCAGCAGCTTGACGCCGGCGGGAGGATCTACCGGGGAGCTGTTTTTT
TRBV25-1	-	TRBJ1-3	few	CASSGIGNTIYF	TGTGCCAGCAGTGGAATTGGAAACACCATATATTTT
TRBV4-2	-	TRBJ2-1	-	CASSQVASSYNEQFF	TGTGCCAGCAGCCAAGTAGCCAGCTCCTACAATGAGCAGTTCTTC
TRBV2	-	TRBJ1-1	-	CARRDQPGNTEAFF	TGTGCCAGAAGAGATCAACCAGGGAACACTGAAGCTTTCTTT
TRBV29-1	-	TRBJ2-7	-	CSPDRGGYEQYF	TGCAGCCCAGATCGTGGTGGTTACGAGCAGTACTTC
TRBV20-1	-	TRBJ1-2	few	CSAIRGDNYGYTF	TGCAGTGCTATCCGGGGGGACAACTATGGCTACACCTTC
TRBV13	TRBD1	TRBJ1-2	-	CASSPLDRARGYTF	TGTGCCAGCAGCCCATTAGACAGGGCTCGTGGCTACACCTTC
TRBV29-1	-	TRBJ1-1	-	CSVLPGILGNTEAFF	TGCAGCGTTCTCCCGGGAATATTAGGAAACACTGAAGCTTTCTTT
TRBV12-3/TRBV12-4	TRBD1	TRBJ1-6	-	CASNDRARNSPLHF	TGTGCCAGCAACGACAGGGCGCGGAATTCACCCCTCCACTTT
TRBV20-1	-	TRBJ1-6	-	CSARTENSPLHF	TGCAGTGCTAGAACAGAAAATTCACCCCTCCACTTT
TRBV12-3/TRBV12-4	-	TRBJ2-3	-	CASSTDTQYF	TGTGCCAGCAGCACAGATACGCAGTATTTT
TRBV18	-	TRBJ2-2	-	CASSPLRTGELFF	TGTGCCAGCTCACCACTGAGAACCGGGGAGCTGTTTTTT
TRBV6-1	-	TRBJ1-5	-	CASRSPGGNQPQHF	TGTGCCAGCAGGTCCCCGGGAGGCAATCAGCCCCAGCATTTT
TRBV7-9	-	TRBJ1-3	-	CASSLGGGSGNTIYF	TGTGCCAGCAGCTTAGGAGGGGGCTCTGGAAACACCATATATTTT
TRBV11-2	TRBD1	TRBJ1-5	-	CASSSGQGIGQPQHF	TGTGCCAGCAGCTCCGGACAGGGGATAGGTCAGCCCCAGCATTTT
TRBV24-1	-	TRBJ2-1	-	CATRGDNEQFF	TGTGCCACCAGAGGGGACAATGAGCAGTTCTTC
TRBV5-1	-	TRBJ2-1	-	CASHQTGYNEQFF	TGCGCCAGCCACCAGACGGGCTACAATGAGCAGTTCTTC
TRBV11-3	-	TRBJ2-3	-	CASSLVIGSGRDTQYF	TGTGCCAGCAGCTTAGTAATCGGGTCCGGCCGGGATACGCAGTATTTT
TRBV11-2	-	TRBJ2-1	-	CASSLQVPGGNEQFF	TGTGCCAGCAGCCTTCAGGTGCCCGGGGGCAATGAGCAGTTCTTC
TRBV10-3	-	TRBJ2-1	-	CAISELAENEQFF	TGTGCCATCAGTGAGCTGGCGGAGAATGAGCAGTTCTTC
TRBV20-1	TRBD2	TRBJ2-1	few	CSARTGTSVGEQFF	TGCAGTGCTCGGACCGGGACTAGTGTGGGTGAGCAGTTCTTC
TRBV5-1	TRBD1	TRBJ2-1	-	CASSLGGTGSYNEQFF	TGCGCCAGCAGCTTGGGTGGGACAGGTTCCTACAATGAGCAGTTCTTC
TRBV18	TRBD1	TRBJ2-1	-	CASLRDRWDEQFF	TGTGCCAGCTTAAGGGACAGGTGGGATGAGCAGTTCTTC
TRBV20-1	-	TRBJ2-5	-	CSAIRDKETQYF	TGCAGTGCCATCCGGGACAAAGAGACCCAGTACTTC
TRBV29-1	TRBD1	TRBJ1-1	-	CSVKRGQANTEAFF	TGCAGCGTCAAAAGGGGACAGGCGAACACTGAAGCTTTCTTT
TRBV4-2	TRBD2	TRBJ2-2	-	CASSQPGLDTGELFF	TGTGCCAGCAGCCAACCAGGACTAGACACCGGGGAGCTGTTTTTT
TRBV15	TRBD2	TRBJ2-1	-	CATSRSAGGGDEQFF	TGTGCCACCAGCAGGTCAGCGGGGGGGGGCGATGAGCAGTTCTTC
TRBV2	TRBD2	TRBJ2-5	-	CAIHSLGLAGGLWETQYF	TGTGCCATCCACTCCCTGGGACTAGCGGGAGGTTTGTGGGAGACCCAGTACTTC
TRBV5-1	-	TRBJ1-2	once	CASSHGAGSYGYTF	TGCGCCAGCAGCCATGGGGCGGGGTCCTATGGCTACACCTTC
TRBV2	TRBD2	TRBJ2-7	-	CASSETASGIGEQYF	TGTGCCAGCAGTGAAACGGCTAGCGGGATAGGCGAGCAGTACTTC
TRBV11-2	-	TRBJ1-1	few	CASERDLNTEAFF	TGTGCCAGCGAGAGGGACTTGAACACTGAAGCTTTCTTT
TRBV28	-	TRBJ1-1	-	CASRSLAGPEAFF	TGTGCCAGCAGATCCCTCGCAGGGCCTGAAGCTTTCTTT
TRBV3-1	-	TRBJ2-1	few	CASSQDGQVYNEQFF	TGTGCCAGCAGCCAAGATGGGCAAGTCTACAATGAGCAGTTCTTC
TRBV18	-	TRBJ2-2	-	CASSPGSLPNTGELFF	TGTGCCAGCTCACCAGGTTCACTTCCGAACACCGGGGAGCTGTTTTTT
TRBV5-1	TRBD2	TRBJ2-5	-	CASSLIAGEVGETQYF	TGCGCCAGCAGCTTAATAGCGGGAGAGGTAGGAGAGACCCAGTACTTC
TRBV15	-	TRBJ2-3	-	CATSRGSGDTDTQYF	TGTGCCACCAGCAGAGGATCCGGGGACACAGATACGCAGTATTTT
TRBV20-1	-	TRBJ1-6	-	CSARDSGQAKSALHF	TGCAGTGCTAGAGATTCCGGGCAGGCCAAGTCTGCCCTCCACTTT
TRBV7-3	-	TRBJ1-3	-	CASSLTVGTDGNTIYF	TGTGCCAGCAGCTTAACGGTGGGAACTGATGGAAACACCATATATTTT
TRBV6-2/TRBV6-3	-	TRBJ2-1	-	CASSVSSEQFF	TGTGCCAGCAGTGTCTCTAGTGAGCAGTTCTTC
TRBV24-1	TRBD1	TRBJ1-5	few	CATSDPLQGDSNQPQHF	TGTGCCACCAGTGACCCCTTACAGGGGGATAGCAATCAGCCCCAGCATTTT
TRBV3-1	-	TRBJ1-2	-	CASSQASSYGYTF	TGTGCCAGCAGCCAGGCAAGTAGCTATGGCTACACCTTC
TRBV14	-	TRBJ2-3	-	CASSQGGRRQLAGADTQYF	TGTGCCAGCAGCCAAGGGGGTAGGAGGCAACTAGCAGGGGCAGATACGCAGTATTTT